This TCR beta chain is drawn from a study of control samples from healthy donors and cancer patients. Sequenced by immunoSEQ multiplex PCR; TCRdb stores in-frame clones only, minus some. The table includes 90,000 to 150,000 clones, 80% to 95% detected once. CDR1 and CDR2 from the germline V gene are MDHEN and SYDVKM. The V end lost 6 bases, the J end lost 5 bases, and 8 bases lay between the germline ends. There are 12 residues in the CDR3. Sequences were obtained from blood. The gene calls are TRBV28 and TRBJ1-5; D is unclear. This TCR came from a woman aged 18-29 years in good health. CDR3 amino acids: CASRYFYQPQHF. The CDR3 DNA is TGTGCCAGCAGATACTTCTATCAGCCCCAGCATTTT.